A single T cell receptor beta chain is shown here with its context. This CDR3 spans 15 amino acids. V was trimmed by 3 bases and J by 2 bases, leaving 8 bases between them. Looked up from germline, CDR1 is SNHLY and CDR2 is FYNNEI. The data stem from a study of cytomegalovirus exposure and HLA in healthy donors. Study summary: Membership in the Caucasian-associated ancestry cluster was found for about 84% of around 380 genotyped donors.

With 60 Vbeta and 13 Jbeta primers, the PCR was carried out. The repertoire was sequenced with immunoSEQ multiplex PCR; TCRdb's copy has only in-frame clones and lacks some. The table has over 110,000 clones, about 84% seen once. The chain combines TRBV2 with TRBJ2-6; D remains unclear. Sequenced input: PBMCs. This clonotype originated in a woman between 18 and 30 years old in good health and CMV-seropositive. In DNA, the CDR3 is TGTGCCAGCAGTGATCCGACAACTGGGGCCAACGTCCTGACTTTC. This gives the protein CASSDPTTGANVLTF.